The rows below give T cell receptor beta chains drawn from one sample of a study of OX40 agonist ivuxolimab in advanced cancers. The assay was immunoSEQ multiplex PCR, and TCRdb's table has in-frame clones only and misses some. The table records fewer than 70,000 clones, less than 90% of them present only once. Specimen: CD4+ or CD8+ T cells sorted from blood, collected in a trial of the OX40 agonist ivuxolimab. These receptor sequences come from an adult with an advanced solid tumor such as melanoma, head and neck, liver or kidney cancer. Each CDR3 is given with its conserved first and last residue. D genes are given only for firm matches. Part of the rows lack a size; the others show once, few, many or a class for expanded clones.

>TRBJ2-1|TRBV12-5|.|.
TGTGCTAGTGGTCCCAGGACGGGCCGGGAGTTGAATGAGCAGTTCTTC
CASGPRTGRELNEQFF
>TRBJ2-3|TRBV5-1|TRBD2|.
TGCGCCAGCAGCTTGTGGACTAGCGGCGGGGCAGATACGCAGTATTTT
CASSLWTSGGADTQYF
>TRBJ2-5|TRBV30|.|once
TGTGCCTGGAGTGTACGGGGGTTCGAAGAGACCCAGTACTTC
CAWSVRGFEETQYF
>TRBJ1-1|TRBV5-4|.|.
TGTGCCAGCAGCACTGGCCTGGACCGAGGGGCTTTCTTT
CASSTGLDRGAFF
>TRBJ1-1|TRBV7-9|.|.
TGTGCCAGCAGCTCCCATAACACGATTCCCGGAGAAGCTTTCTTT
CASSSHNTIPGEAFF
>TRBJ1-2|TRBV11-2|TRBD1|.
TGTGCCAGCAGCCCAGGGACAGGGGGCTATGGCTACACCTTC
CASSPGTGGYGYTF
>TRBJ2-3|TRBV13|.|.
TGTGCCAGCAGCTTAGTGGTGGGAGGATTCACAGATACGCAGTATTTT
CASSLVVGGFTDTQYF
>TRBJ1-1|TRBV7-2|.|.
TGTGCCAGCAGCTTAGATCGGGCGGGACGTACTGAAGCTTTCTTT
CASSLDRAGRTEAFF
>TRBJ1-1|TRBV18|.|few
TGTGCCAGCTTATCCGGGCTAGGTACGAACACTGAAGCTTTCTTT
CASLSGLGTNTEAFF
>TRBJ1-5|TRBV28|.|.
TGTGCCAGCAGTTCGCCAGGTTACAATCAGCCCCAGCATTTT
CASSSPGYNQPQHF
>TRBJ2-3|TRBV19|.|.
TGTGCCAGCAGAGACTCAGGGAAGACAGATACGCAGTATTTT
CASRDSGKTDTQYF